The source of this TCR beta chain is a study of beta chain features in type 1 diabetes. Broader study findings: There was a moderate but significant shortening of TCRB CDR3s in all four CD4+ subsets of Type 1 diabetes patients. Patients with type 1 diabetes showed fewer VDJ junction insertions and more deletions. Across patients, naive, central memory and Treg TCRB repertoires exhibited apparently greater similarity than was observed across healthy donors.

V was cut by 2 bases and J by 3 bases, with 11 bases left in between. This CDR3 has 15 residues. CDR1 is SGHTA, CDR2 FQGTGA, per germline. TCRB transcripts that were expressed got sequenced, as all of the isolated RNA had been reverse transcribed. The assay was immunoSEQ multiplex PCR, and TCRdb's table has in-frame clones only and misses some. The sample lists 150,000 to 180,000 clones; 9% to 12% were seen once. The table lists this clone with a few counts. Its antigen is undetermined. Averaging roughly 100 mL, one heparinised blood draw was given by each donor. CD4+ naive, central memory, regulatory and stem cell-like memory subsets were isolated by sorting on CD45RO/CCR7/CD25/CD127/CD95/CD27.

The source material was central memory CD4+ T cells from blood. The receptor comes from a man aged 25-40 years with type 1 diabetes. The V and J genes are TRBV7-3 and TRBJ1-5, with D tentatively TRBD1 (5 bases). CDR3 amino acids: CASSLSGGNNQPQHF. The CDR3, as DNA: TGTGCCAGCAGCTTATCGGGGGGGAACAATCAGCCCCAGCATTTT.